Below are 7 T cell receptor beta chains sequenced from a single sample in a study of cytomegalovirus exposure and HLA in healthy donors. The PCR contained 60 Vbeta and 13 Jbeta primers. Libraries were prepared by immunoSEQ multiplex PCR; TCRdb keeps only in-frame clonotypes and omits some of them. The table shows 200,000 to 300,000 clones, with about 81% occurring only once. Sequences were obtained from PBMCs. These receptors came from a woman aged 60-75 years in good health and CMV-seropositive.

Remarks on this clone: Relative to the germline gene, one junction end is altered; a read error may explain this. The chain couples TRBV7-9 to TRBJ2-7; a possible D gene is TRBD2 (5 bases). Per the germline V gene, CDR1 is SEHNR and CDR2 is FQNEAQ (reference sequence). The CDR3 runs to 15 residues. CDR3 residues: CSSSLAPGGAYEQYF. CDR3 coding DNA: TGTTCCAGCAGCTTAGCCCCCGGAGGAGCCTACGAGCAGTACTTC.

The chain has TRBV29-1 and TRBJ1-5, with 7 bases that match TRBD1. CDR3 size: 13 residues. J gave up 5 bases and V 4 bases, and 5 bases lay outside the gene matches. In germline, CDR1 is SQVTM, CDR2 ANQGSEA. CDR3 coding DNA: TGCAGCGTTGGGTGGCAGGGGGATCAGCCCCAGCATTTT. Protein sequence: CSVGWQGDQPQHF.

A note on this clone: The sample has other DNA sequences that encode this CDR3 too. This chain joins TRBV19 and TRBJ2-7, with D unresolved. The V gene lost 3 bases and the J gene lost 2 bases, with 8 bases spanning the gap. There are 13 residues in the CDR3. Germline CDR1 and CDR2: LNHDA and SQIVND (reference sequence). CDR3 region: CASSMGRTYEQYF. Here the CDR3 DNA reads TGTGCCAGTAGTATGGGCAGAACCTACGAGCAGTACTTC. The full variable domain, its missing parts supplied by reference TRBV19 and TRBJ2-7, is DGGITQSPKYLFRKEGQNVTLSCEQNLNHDAMYWYRQDPGQGLRLIYYSQIVNDFQKGDIAEGYSVSREKKESFPLTVTSAQKNPTAFYLCASSMGRTYEQYFGPGTRLTVT.

This sequence joins TRBV2 and TRBJ1-2; weak D call: TRBD1 (5 bases). The V and J ends lost 8 bases and 7 bases respectively, with 14 bases between them. This CDR3 comprises 12 residues. The germline CDR1 and CDR2 sequences are SNHLY and FYNNEI. CDR3 DNA sequence: TGTGCCAGCCAAATGGGAGGGGCTGGCTACACCTTC. Its translation is CASQMGGAGYTF.

The chain uses TRBV5-6 and TRBJ1-3; TRBD1 might be the D (5 bases). Trimming cost V 7 bases and J 0 bases, with 20 bases left between them. The CDR3 has 17 amino acids. The germline V gene encodes CDR1 SGHDT and CDR2 YYEEEE. The CDR3 is CASPLPSDRGSGNTIYF. In DNA, the CDR3 is TGTGCCAGCCCCTTGCCCAGCGATAGGGGCTCTGGAAACACCATATATTTT.

CDR3 protein: CASSYGGSSETQYF. CDR3 DNA: TGTGCCAGCAGTTACGGCGGGAGCTCTGAGACCCAGTACTTC. This chain uses TRBV6-5 with TRBJ2-5; 7 bases match TRBD2. Germline V gives CDR1 MNHEY, CDR2 SVGAGI. The CDR3 totals 14 residues. V gave up 2 bases and J gave up 5 bases; unmatched junction bases: 5.

The CDR3 DNA follows: TGTGCCAGCAGCTTGGCCCCTGGAGGGAACACTGAAGCTTTCTTT. Translation: CASSLAPGGNTEAFF. The gene calls are TRBV5-5 and TRBJ1-1; D is unresolved. V was clipped by 0 bases and J by 1 base, with 10 bases between them. CDR1 and CDR2 from the germline V gene are SGHKS and YYEKEE (reference sequence). The CDR3 is made up of 15 amino acids. The full variable domain, its missing parts supplied by reference TRBV5-5 and TRBJ1-1, is DAGVTQSPTHLIKTRGQQVTLRCSPISGHKSVSWYQQVLGQGPQFIFQYYEKEERGRGNFPDRFSARQFPNYSSELNVNALLLGDSALYLCASSLAPGGNTEAFFGQGTRLTVV.